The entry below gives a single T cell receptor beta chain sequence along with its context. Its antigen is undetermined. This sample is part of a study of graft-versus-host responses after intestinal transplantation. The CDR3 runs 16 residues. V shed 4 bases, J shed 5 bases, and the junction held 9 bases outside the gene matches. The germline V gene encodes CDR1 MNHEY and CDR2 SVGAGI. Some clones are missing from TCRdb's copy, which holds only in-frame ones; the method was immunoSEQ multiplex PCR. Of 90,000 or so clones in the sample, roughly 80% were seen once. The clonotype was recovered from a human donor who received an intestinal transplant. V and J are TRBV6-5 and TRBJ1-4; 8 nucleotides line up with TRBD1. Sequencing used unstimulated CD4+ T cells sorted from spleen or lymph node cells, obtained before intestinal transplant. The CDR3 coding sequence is TGTGCCAGCAGTTCGCGGACAGGGTTCAGAAATGAAAAACTGTTTTTT. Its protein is CASSSRTGFRNEKLFF.